This is a list of T cell receptor beta chains from one sample in a study of beta chain bispecific antibodies for T cell cancers. The antigens for these receptors are not known. MiXCR, run by TCRdb on the 5' RACE reads, gives a single entry per CDR3 protein. The sample gives several thousand distinct CDR3 sequences, about 2.4% of which show up once; approximately 68% is in the top ten. The specimen was T cells from a healthy donor cultured with Jurkat leukemia cells, collected from a culture containing an anti-CD19 bispecific antibody. Receptors were obtained from a human donor in good health. Some clones in this sample may be carry-over from other donors' samples. Both conserved end residues are part of each CDR3. The D gene is left open where the match is weak. Part of the rows lack a size; the others show once, few, many or a class for expanded clones.

V: TRBV5-1; D: TRBD1; J: TRBJ2-3; size: many; DNA: TGCGCCAGCAGCTTGTGGACAGGGGGTTTCGATACGCAGTATTTT; CDR3: CASSLWTGGFDTQYF
V: TRBV5-1; D: .; J: TRBJ2-7; size: medium-sized; DNA: TGCGCCAGCAGCTTTGGGAGCTCCTACGAGCAGTACTTC; CDR3: CASSFGSSYEQYF
V: TRBV5-1; D: .; J: TRBJ2-5; size: many; DNA: TGCGCCAGCAGTATACAGGGTATTGGAGAGACCCAGTACTTC; CDR3: CASSIQGIGETQYF
V: TRBV7-8; D: TRBD1; J: TRBJ2-5; size: many; DNA: TGTGCCAGCAGCCTCCGGGACAGCCCCACGGAGACCCAGTACTTC; CDR3: CASSLRDSPTETQYF
V: TRBV7-8; D: TRBD1; J: TRBJ1-5; size: many; DNA: TGTGCCAGCAGCCCCCGGACAGGGACCCAGCCCCAGCATTTT; CDR3: CASSPRTGTQPQHF
V: TRBV20-1; D: .; J: TRBJ2-3; size: many; DNA: TGCAGTGCAACGGAAGGGGGTAGAAATACGCAGTATTTT; CDR3: CSATEGGRNTQYF
V: TRBV19; D: .; J: TRBJ1-1; size: many; DNA: TGTGCCAGTAGTGGAGGCCGCTGGGCTGAAGCTTTCTTT; CDR3: CASSGGRWAEAFF
V: TRBV12-3/TRBV12-4; D: .; J: TRBJ2-1; size: many; DNA: TGTGCCAGCAGTTTTGCTAATGAGCAGTTCTTC; CDR3: CASSFANEQFF
V: TRBV27; D: .; J: TRBJ2-3; size: many; DNA: TGTGCCAGCAGTTTGCGCACAGATACGCAGTATTTT; CDR3: CASSLRTDTQYF
V: TRBV11-2; D: TRBD1; J: TRBJ2-2; size: many; DNA: TGTGCCAGCAACCCGACAGGGTTCACCGGGGAGCTGTTTTTT; CDR3: CASNPTGFTGELFF
V: TRBV7-9; D: TRBD2; J: TRBJ2-1; size: many; DNA: TGTGCCAGCAGTCCACCTCGGACTAGCGGGTACAATGAGCAGTTCTTC; CDR3: CASSPPRTSGYNEQFF
V: TRBV5-1; D: .; J: TRBJ1-1; size: many; DNA: TGCGCCAGCTTCAGGGATCGGACTGAAGCTTTCTTT; CDR3: CASFRDRTEAFF
V: TRBV27; D: .; J: TRBJ2-7; size: many; DNA: TGTGCCAGCAGTGTTCTGCCGGGGACTCCCGGGTACGAGCAGTACTTC; CDR3: CASSVLPGTPGYEQYF
V: TRBV11-3; D: TRBD2; J: TRBJ2-1; size: many; DNA: TGTGCCAGCAGCTCAGCCAGCGGGGTGTACAATGAGCAGTTCTTC; CDR3: CASSSASGVYNEQFF
V: TRBV29-1; D: .; J: TRBJ2-3; size: many; DNA: TGCAGCGTTGAAGCACCTACAACAGATACGCAGTATTTT; CDR3: CSVEAPTTDTQYF
V: TRBV7-9; D: .; J: TRBJ2-3; size: many; DNA: TGTGCCAGCAGCTCGACGGCAGGGTGGGATACGCAGTATTTT; CDR3: CASSSTAGWDTQYF
V: TRBV30; D: .; J: TRBJ2-1; size: many; DNA: TGTGCCTGGAGTTATAGTGGGTGGAATGAGCAGTTCTTC; CDR3: CAWSYSGWNEQFF
V: TRBV29-1; D: TRBD1; J: TRBJ1-1; size: many; DNA: TGCAGCGTTTCCTCGACAGGGATGAACACTGAAGCTTTCTTT; CDR3: CSVSSTGMNTEAFF
V: TRBV7-9; D: .; J: TRBJ2-7; size: many; DNA: TGTGCCAGCAGCCACAACAGGGACCTTTTATACGAGCAGTACTTC; CDR3: CASSHNRDLLYEQYF
V: TRBV2; D: TRBD2; J: TRBJ2-1; size: few; DNA: TGTGCCAGCATTGGACTAGAGGGAAGTCCTTCCCACAATGAGCAGTTCTTC; CDR3: CASIGLEGSPSHNEQFF
V: TRBV5-1; D: .; J: TRBJ1-2; size: many; DNA: TGCGCCAGCAGCTTGACGGACGGAATTGGCTACACCTTC; CDR3: CASSLTDGIGYTF
V: TRBV7-9; D: .; J: TRBJ2-7; size: many; DNA: TGTGCCAGCAGCTCGGCAGGGTCCTACGAGCAGTACTTC; CDR3: CASSSAGSYEQYF
V: TRBV6-5; D: TRBD1; J: TRBJ1-2; size: many; DNA: TGTGCCACACTCCTGACAGGGGATAACTATGGCTACACCTTC; CDR3: CATLLTGDNYGYTF
V: TRBV7-9; D: .; J: TRBJ1-5; size: many; DNA: TGTGCCAGCAGCTTAGGCGTAATAGGTCAGCCCCAGCATTTT; CDR3: CASSLGVIGQPQHF
V: TRBV27; D: .; J: TRBJ1-2; size: many; DNA: TGTGCCAGCCTGGGGGGGAGTGGAGGCTACACCTTC; CDR3: CASLGGSGGYTF
V: TRBV5-1; D: .; J: TRBJ2-1; size: many; DNA: TGCGCCAGCAGCCCCAGAGGAGGGGCCGAGCAGTTCTTC; CDR3: CASSPRGGAEQFF
V: TRBV18; D: .; J: TRBJ2-6; size: .; DNA: TGTGCCAGCTCTCCCGACAGGTTCGGGGCCAACGTCCTGACTTTC; CDR3: CASSPDRFGANVLTF
V: TRBV16; D: .; J: TRBJ1-2; size: many; DNA: TGTGCCAGCAGCCCCTCGGGGGTACCCGCCCTGGGCTATGGCTACACCTTC; CDR3: CASSPSGVPALGYGYTF
V: TRBV10-3; D: .; J: TRBJ1-5; size: many; DNA: TGTGCCATCAGTACAGGGCTGGATCAGCCCCAGCATTTT; CDR3: CAISTGLDQPQHF
V: TRBV7-9; D: TRBD1; J: TRBJ2-7; size: many; DNA: TGTGCCAGCAGCTTGACCGGGACAGGCCTCTCCTACGAGCAGTACTTC; CDR3: CASSLTGTGLSYEQYF
V: TRBV20-1; D: TRBD1; J: TRBJ1-2; size: few; DNA: TGCAGTGCTAGACGAGGGACAGGGATGTATGGCTACACCTTC; CDR3: CSARRGTGMYGYTF
V: TRBV5-5; D: .; J: TRBJ1-2; size: many; DNA: TGTGCCAGCAACACTAGGGCTAACTATGGCTACACCTTC; CDR3: CASNTRANYGYTF
V: TRBV9; D: TRBD1; J: TRBJ2-2; size: many; DNA: TGTGCCATCCCGACTACCATCGGACAGGGGAACAAGATATCGAACACCGGGGAGCTGTTTTTT; CDR3: CAIPTTIGQGNKISNTGELFF
V: TRBV5-5; D: .; J: TRBJ1-1; size: many; DNA: TGTGCCAGCAGCTTGCGAGTGGGTGAAGCTTTCTTT; CDR3: CASSLRVGEAFF
V: TRBV28; D: TRBD1; J: TRBJ2-5; size: many; DNA: TGTGCCAGCAGTCCCGACGACAGGGCCCCCCAAGAGACCCAGTACTTC; CDR3: CASSPDDRAPQETQYF
V: TRBV10-3; D: TRBD1; J: TRBJ1-1; size: many; DNA: TGTGCCACCTTGACAGGGGAGTGGGAGGACACTGAAGCTTTCTTT; CDR3: CATLTGEWEDTEAFF
V: TRBV18; D: TRBD1; J: TRBJ2-7; size: many; DNA: TGTGCCAGCTCTCCCGGGGACAGAATCGACGAGCAGTACTTC; CDR3: CASSPGDRIDEQYF
V: TRBV30; D: .; J: TRBJ2-1; size: many; DNA: TGTGCCCGGAAAACGGGACTGACGGGCAATGAGCAGTTCTTC; CDR3: CARKTGLTGNEQFF
V: TRBV27; D: .; J: TRBJ2-1; size: many; DNA: TGTGCCAGCAGTTTAGACAGGTCATACAATGAGCAGTTCTTC; CDR3: CASSLDRSYNEQFF
V: TRBV13; D: TRBD1; J: TRBJ1-2; size: many; DNA: TGTGCCAGCAGCTTAGGGACAGGGGGACTGGATGGCTACACCTTC; CDR3: CASSLGTGGLDGYTF
V: TRBV27; D: .; J: TRBJ2-1; size: many; DNA: TGTGCCAGCAGTTTTTCGAATTCCTACAATGAGCAGTTCTTC; CDR3: CASSFSNSYNEQFF
V: TRBV4-1; D: .; J: TRBJ2-3; size: many; DNA: TGCGCCAGTTCATGGCCAGGCACAGATACGCAGTATTTT; CDR3: CASSWPGTDTQYF
V: TRBV5-6; D: .; J: TRBJ2-2; size: .; DNA: TGTGCCAGCAGCGGAGCGGGGAACACCGGGGAGCTGTTTTTT; CDR3: CASSGAGNTGELFF
V: TRBV2; D: .; J: TRBJ2-7; size: many; DNA: TGTGCCAGCAGTGACCCCCGGACTCCTTACTACGAGCAGTACTTC; CDR3: CASSDPRTPYYEQYF
V: TRBV6-6; D: .; J: TRBJ1-2; size: medium-sized; DNA: TGTGCCAGCGGCGATATCGACGGGAAAGGAACGGGTTTTATCTTC; CDR3: CASGDIDGKGTGFIF
V: TRBV19; D: .; J: TRBJ1-2; size: many; DNA: TGTGCCAGTAGTATAGATCTGGCAGGACAAGATGGCTACACCTTC; CDR3: CASSIDLAGQDGYTF
V: TRBV20-1; D: .; J: TRBJ2-7; size: many; DNA: TGCAGTGCTAGAGCTGTGAGGGTTTGGTACGAGCAGTACTTC; CDR3: CSARAVRVWYEQYF
V: TRBV10-3; D: .; J: TRBJ1-2; size: many; DNA: TGTGCCATCAGTGAGGGAGGGCTCGATGGCTACACCTTC; CDR3: CAISEGGLDGYTF
V: TRBV28; D: .; J: TRBJ1-1; size: many; DNA: TGTGCCAGCAGTTTTACGGGAGCTGAAGCTTTCTTT; CDR3: CASSFTGAEAFF
V: TRBV9; D: .; J: TRBJ1-1; size: many; DNA: TGTGCCAGCAAAGAGGATCCGGGGGACACTGAAGCTTTCTTT; CDR3: CASKEDPGDTEAFF